The 9 T cell receptor beta chains reported below all come from one sample, sequenced in a study of blood T cell repertoires in COVID-19. Assay used: immunoSEQ multiplex PCR; TCRdb lists only in-frame clones, some missing. Of about 120,000 clones in the sample, about 74% were seen once. Sequenced: peripheral blood. The receptors originated from a man in his sixties with acute or convalescent COVID-19.

J is TRBJ1-1 and V is TRBV6-6, with TRBD1 as a possible D gene (6 bases). This CDR3 contains 13 residues. Germline V CDR1 and CDR2: MNHNY, SVGAGI (reference sequence). Trimming stripped 5 bases from V and 8 bases from J, with 15 bases between. This CDR3 is CASSQDLTGEAFF. CDR3 coding DNA: TGTGCCAGCAGTCAAGATTTAACAGGGGAAGCTTTCTTT.

The chain links TRBV3-1 (or the pseudogene TRBV3-2) to TRBJ2-3, with a weak D call TRBD2 (6 bases). The CDR3 sequence is 17 residues long. Germline values: CDR1 LGHDT, CDR2 YNNKEL (reference sequence). V shed 4 bases and J shed 6 bases, with 23 bases lying between them. Here the CDR3 reads CASSPPWGDPEKDTQYF. CDR3 nucleotides: TGTGCCAGCAGCCCCCCCTGGGGGGACCCGGAAAAGGATACGCAGTATTTT.

This chain connects TRBV7-3 to TRBJ1-1; D not certain. There are 13 residues in the CDR3. Germline loops: CDR1 SGHTA, CDR2 FQGTGA. Trimming took 4 bases from V and 1 from J, leaving 7 bases between them. CDR3 sequence (DNA): TGTGCCAGCAGCTCACAGAAGAACACTGAAGCTTTCTTT. Translated, it gives CASSSQKNTEAFF. Together with reference TRBV7-3 and TRBJ1-1, the CDR3 gives the full variable domain: GAGVSQTPSNKVTEKGKYVELRCDPISGHTALYWYRQSLGQGPEFLIYFQGTGAADDSGLPNDRFFAVRPEGSVSTLKIQRTERGDSAVYLCASSSQKNTEAFFGQGTRLTVV.

V usage is TRBV18 and J usage is TRBJ1-4; D unresolved. Germline V lookup: CDR1 KGHSH, CDR2 LQKENI. This CDR3 contains 14 residues. With 3 bases removed from V and 7 bases from J, the gap between germline ends came to 12 bases. The CDR3 loop reads CASSPPGYGEKLFF. In nucleotides, the CDR3 is TGTGCCAGCTCACCCCCGGGGTACGGTGAAAAACTGTTTTTT. Combining the CDR3 with reference TRBV18 and TRBJ1-4 gives the whole variable domain NAGVMQNPRHLVRRRGQEARLRCSPMKGHSHVYWYRQLPEEGLKFMVYLQKENIIDESGMPKERFSAEFPKEGPSILRIQQVVRGDSAAYFCASSPPGYGEKLFFGSGTQLSVL.

The chain is built from TRBV5-1 and TRBJ1-1, with D possibly matching TRBD1 (5 bases). Germline loops: CDR1 SGHRS, CDR2 YFSETQ. V was pared by 0 bases and J by 8 bases, with 14 bases between. The CDR3 covers 14 residues. CDR3 sequence: CASSLDGAVMEAFF. In DNA, the CDR3 is TGCGCCAGCAGCTTGGATGGGGCGGTGATGGAAGCTTTCTTT.

This clone was seen only a few times. V is TRBV7-7 and J is TRBJ2-1, with 7 bases identical to TRBD2. Germline CDR1 SSHAT, CDR2 FNYEAQ (reference sequence). Trimming took 1 base from V and 6 from J; bases not matched to a gene: 6. This CDR3 spans 15 amino acids. The CDR3 loop reads CASSLVAGAGNEQFF. The CDR3 DNA reads TGTGCCAGCAGCTTAGTGGCGGGAGCTGGCAATGAGCAGTTCTTC.

The CDR3 sequence is CASSLGLAAELFF. The CDR3 DNA sequence: TGTGCCAGCAGCTTAGGGCTAGCTGCGGAGCTGTTTTTT. The chain couples TRBV11-3 to TRBJ2-2, with a weak D call TRBD2 (5 bases). The CDR3 extends over 13 amino acids. The germline gives CDR1 SGHNT, CDR2 YENEEA. V was trimmed by 1 base and J by 10 bases, leaving 10 bases between them.

The chain uses TRBV12-5 and TRBJ2-1; D might be TRBD2 (6 bases). CDR3 length: 13 residues. The V end was cut by 6 bases, the J end by 9 bases, with 15 bases between. Germline CDR1 reads LGHNT; CDR2 reads FRNRAP. The CDR3 sequence: CASGTDSGAEQFF. Written as DNA, the CDR3 is TGTGCTAGTGGAACGGACTCGGGAGCTGAGCAGTTCTTC.

This clone was seen a single time. J is TRBJ1-2 and V is TRBV14; 9 bases line up with TRBD1. Trimming cost V 0 bases and J 8 bases; bases outside gene matches: 13. The CDR3 contains 17 residues. Germline V gives CDR1 SGHDN, CDR2 FVKESK. The CDR3 loop reads CASSQDEGTGRLGGYTF. The CDR3 DNA is TGTGCCAGCAGCCAAGATGAAGGGACAGGGAGGCTCGGAGGCTACACCTTC.